In this sample, the clone carrying this T cell receptor beta chain turned up a few times. Its antigen is as yet unknown. No patient escaped relapse after autologous stem cell transplantation, and brentuximab vedotin exposure varied. This record comes from a study of PD-1 blockade in classical Hodgkin lymphoma. Germline loops: CDR1 SGHVS, CDR2 FQNEAQ. Germline trimming cut 5 bases from V and 9 bases from J; bases unmatched to any gene: 10. This CDR3 region has 15 residues. The data were produced by immunoSEQ multiplex PCR, yet TCRdb's version contains in-frame clones alone and is incomplete. The data hold several thousand clones, with over 65% observed a single time. Study-level results: Exclusion was applied to patients who started nivolumab under 1 year after ASCT.

The sequencing used peripheral blood mononuclear cells (PBMCs), collected before the second cycle of nivolumab. The receptor was isolated from a human donor with classical Hodgkin lymphoma. This rearrangement joins TRBV7-8 to TRBJ2-1, with 10 bases lining up with TRBD1. CDR3 sequence: CASSAPGQGRGEQFF. CDR3 DNA: TGTGCCAGCAGCGCACCGGGACAGGGGAGAGGTGAGCAGTTCTTC.